The 18 T cell receptor beta chains given below trace back to one sample, sequenced in a study of PD-L1 blockade in urothelial cancer. Time point given: peripheral blood 6 weeks after treatment start. The assay was immunoSEQ multiplex PCR, and TCRdb's table has in-frame clones only and misses some. This table has 95,000 to 130,000 clones, about 89% appearing once. Source: PBMCs, taken around atezolizumab (anti-PD-L1) treatment. The receptors stem from a man aged 60 to 69 with urothelial cancer.

The gene calls are TRBV5-1 and TRBJ2-4, with 7 bases that match TRBD1. V dropped 5 bases and J dropped 8; count of bases not matched to a gene: 7. This CDR3 has 13 amino acids. Germline loops: CDR1 SGHRS, CDR2 YFSETQ. DNA of the CDR3: TGCGCCAGCAGGGAACTAGGACAGGACATTCAGTACTTC. Translating gives CASRELGQDIQYF.

V gene TRBV6-1 combines with J gene TRBJ2-4; maybe TRBD2 (7 bases). CDR1 is MNHNS and CDR2 is SASEGT in the germline V gene. Trimming pared 6 bases from V and 6 bases from J, leaving 9 bases between. The length of the CDR3 is 12 residues. In DNA, the CDR3 is TGTGCCAGCAGGAGGGGGGGAAACATTCAGTACTTC. Translating gives CASRRGGNIQYF.

V gene TRBV11-2 combines with J gene TRBJ2-7; TRBD2 might be the D (6 bases). The V end was cut by 5 bases, the J end by 3 bases, with 11 bases between. Germline V gives CDR1 SGHAT, CDR2 FQNNGV. This CDR3 region has 13 residues. CDR3 residues: CASSPGTHYEQYF. Written as DNA, the CDR3 is TGTGCCAGCAGCCCCGGGACTCACTACGAGCAGTACTTC.

The chain couples TRBV5-1 to TRBJ2-7; D is unclear. The CDR3 consists of 17 residues. The ends were cut back, 4 bases at V and 0 bases at J, with 20 bases in the middle. In germline, CDR1 is SGHRS, CDR2 YFSETQ. The CDR3, as DNA: TGCGCCAGCAGCCCCTTTGAGGTCAGTTCGAGCTCCTACGAGCAGTACTTC. Translated: CASSPFEVSSSSYEQYF.

The rearrangement links TRBV19 to TRBJ2-1, with 10 nucleotides matching TRBD2. This CDR3 has 16 residues. Germline V gene sequence: CDR1 LNHDA, CDR2 SQIVND (reference sequence). The junction had 4 bases not matched to a gene; V was cut back by 5 bases and J by 0 bases. The CDR3, as DNA: TGTGCCAGTAGTTTAGCGGGGGGCAGCTCCTACAATGAGCAGTTCTTC. Its translation: CASSLAGGSSYNEQFF.

The gene calls are TRBV2 and TRBJ2-7; D is unclear. The germline V gene has CDR1 SNHLY and CDR2 FYNNEI. V was shortened by 6 bases and J by 1 base, with 10 bases between the two germline ends. This CDR3 has 13 amino acids. The CDR3 loop reads CASSRQISYEQYF. For the CDR3, the DNA is TGTGCCAGCAGCAGACAAATTTCCTACGAGCAGTACTTC.

This clone has only one observation. The chain combines TRBV5-4 with TRBJ2-2; D unresolved. Germline V CDR1 and CDR2: SGHNT, YYREEE (reference sequence). Between the trimmed V and J ends, which lost 0 bases and 6 bases, there was a span of 3 bases. The CDR3 has 12 residues. DNA for the CDR3: TGTGCCAGCAGCTTGGTCGCCGGGGAGCTGTTTTTT. Residues: CASSLVAGELFF.

The CDR3: CASSFRTLSYEQYF. In DNA, the CDR3 is TGTGCCAGCAGTTTCAGGACTCTTTCCTACGAGCAGTACTTC. V is TRBV27 and J is TRBJ2-7, with D possibly being TRBD2 (5 bases). V lost 3 bases and J lost 1, with 10 bases in between. CDR1 MNHEY and CDR2 SMNVEV come from the germline V gene (reference sequence). The length of the CDR3 is 14 residues.

The rearrangement uses TRBV7-3 and TRBJ1-5; 9 bases match TRBD1. V was pared by 1 base and J by 1 base, with 5 bases of the junction left unmatched. The CDR3 spans 17 residues. CDR1 is SGHTA, CDR2 FQGTGA, per germline. The chain's CDR3 is CASSLRGGQGSNQPQHF. CDR3 in DNA: TGTGCCAGCAGCTTAAGGGGGGGACAGGGAAGCAATCAGCCCCAGCATTTT. The whole variable domain, filled in from reference TRBV7-3 and TRBJ1-5, reads GAGVSQTPSNKVTEKGKYVELRCDPISGHTALYWYRQSLGQGPEFLIYFQGTGAADDSGLPNDRFFAVRPEGSVSTLKIQRTERGDSAVYLCASSLRGGQGSNQPQHFGDGTRLSIL.

The chain combines TRBV10-3 with TRBJ1-1; TRBD1 matches at 7 bases. The germline V gene encodes CDR1 ENHRY and CDR2 SYGVKD. The V segment lost 4 bases and the J segment 2 bases; nucleotides outside the gene matches: 10. There are 16 residues in the CDR3. The CDR3 nucleotides read TGTGCCATCAGTGGCTCGACAGGGACTGGAAACACTGAAGCTTTCTTT. Its protein is CAISGSTGTGNTEAFF.

The rearrangement joins TRBV18 to TRBJ1-1; 7 positions agree with TRBD1. The CDR3 is 13 amino acids. CDR1 and CDR2 (germline): KGHSH, LQKENI. V lost 5 bases to trimming and J lost 1 base; unmatched junction nucleotides: 1. In DNA form, the CDR3 reads TGTGCCAGCTCAGGACAGGAGAACACTGAAGCTTTCTTT. It encodes CASSGQENTEAFF.

The CDR3 spells CASSYSGAGVDTQYF. CDR3 DNA: TGTGCCAGCAGTTACTCAGGTGCGGGGGTAGATACGCAGTATTTT. The chain is built from TRBV6-5 and TRBJ2-3; TRBD2 aligns across 7 bases. Germline trimming cut 0 bases from V and 5 bases from J; bases unmatched to any gene: 5. This CDR3 is built from 15 residues. Germline assignment: CDR1 MNHEY and CDR2 SVGAGI.

The chain is built from TRBV5-1 and TRBJ1-2; tentative D call: TRBD1 (5 bases). V was pared by 1 base and J by 6 bases, with 16 bases between. Germline V gene sequence: CDR1 SGHRS, CDR2 YFSETQ. This CDR3 has 15 residues. CDR3 in DNA: TGCGCCAGCAGCTTGCAGGTCAGGGAGGAAGATGGCTACACCTTC. It is translated as CASSLQVREEDGYTF.

This chain uses TRBV19 with TRBJ1-4; maybe TRBD1 (6 bases). CDR3 length: 18 amino acids. CDR1 is LNHDA and CDR2 is SQIVND in the germline V gene (reference sequence). The germline V and J ends were trimmed by 4 bases and 0 bases, with 18 bases remaining between them. CDR3 sequence (DNA): TGTGCCAGTAGTACCGAATCTGGACAGCCAACAACTAATGAAAAACTGTTTTTT. It encodes CASSTESGQPTTNEKLFF.

V is TRBV5-4 and J is TRBJ2-2; TRBD1 is a possible D gene (5 bases). The CDR3 has 14 residues. Germline CDR1 and CDR2: SGHNT and YYREEE (reference sequence). Trimming stripped 5 bases from V and 7 bases from J, with 15 bases between. CDR3 sequence: CASSERQQYGELFF. The CDR3 nucleotides read TGTGCCAGCAGTGAGAGACAGCAATACGGGGAGCTGTTTTTT.

This rearrangement joins TRBV2 to TRBJ2-7; no clear D. Germline V lookup: CDR1 SNHLY, CDR2 FYNNEI. CDR3 length: 10 residues. V was pared by 11 bases and J by 7 bases, with 12 bases between. The CDR3 loop is CAREVSEQYF. Written as DNA, the CDR3 is TGTGCCCGAGAGGTGAGTGAGCAGTACTTC. Filled out from reference TRBV2 and TRBJ2-7, the complete variable domain reads EPEVTQTPSHQVTQMGQEVILRCVPISNHLYFYWYRQILGQKVEFLVSFYNNEISEKSEIFDDQFSVERPDGSNFTLKIRSTKLEDSAMYFCAREVSEQYFGPGTRLTVT.

This chain connects TRBV5-8 to TRBJ2-5, with D tentatively TRBD1 (6 bases). V was trimmed by 0 bases and J by 2 bases, leaving 11 bases between them. Germline V gene sequence: CDR1 SGHTS, CDR2 YDEGEE. CDR3 length: 15 residues. The CDR3 here is CASSLVDQGQETQYF. The CDR3 DNA reads as TGTGCCAGCAGCTTGGTGGATCAGGGGCAAGAGACCCAGTACTTC.

This chain uses TRBV19 with TRBJ2-3; possible D gene TRBD1, 6 bases. Germline-derived CDR1 and CDR2 are LNHDA and SQIVND (reference sequence). V lost 6 bases, J lost 5 bases, and 12 bases lay in between. CDR3 length: 13 amino acids. The CDR3 reads CASRKRDKDTQYF. The DNA of the CDR3 is TGTGCCAGTAGGAAAAGGGACAAAGATACGCAGTATTTT.